This TCR beta chain was documented in a study of breast tumors, draining lymph nodes, adjacent tissues. General study results and limits: Tumor repertoires ranked between lymph nodes and nontumor tissue in diversity, with V and J gene preferences. Most tumor T cells seemingly derive from lymph node, then expand in tumor. The lymph node origin of tumor T cells was framed as consistent with a hypothesis, not demonstrated. Luminal-like breast cancer showed significantly higher tumor–nontumor repertoire similarity than basal-like.

As to this clonotype: The antigen is unknown.

Each CDR3 protein is one row after TCRdb ran MiXCR on the multiplex PCR reads. The sample records tens of thousands of distinct CDR3 sequences, 42% being singletons. Trimming took 3 bases from V and 4 from J; bases not matched to a gene: 6. Germline CDR1 reads SNHLY; CDR2 reads FYNNEI. The CDR3 sequence is 15 residues long. Material: breast tumor tissue. The chain is built from TRBV2 and TRBJ2-3; 8 bases are shared with TRBD2. The TCR sequence derives from a female donor with breast cancer. Some clones in this sample may be carry-over from other donors' samples. Here the CDR3 reads CASSENGGDADTQYF. CDR3 nucleotides: TGTGCCAGCAGTGAGAACGGGGGGGATGCAGATACGCAGTATTTT.